This T cell receptor beta chain was documented in a study of cytomegalovirus exposure and HLA in healthy donors. In the PCR, 60 Vbeta and 13 Jbeta primers were used. This table comes from immunoSEQ multiplex PCR, and its TCRdb copy is limited to in-frame clones, with some not included. The sample includes about 160,000 clones, roughly 87% of them seen just once. Study-level results: In an earlier analysis, in approximately 630 donors, most V segments appeared productive either ~87% or ~30% of the time. Owing to their indistinguishability, certain V segments, notably TRBV6-2 and TRBV6-3, were excluded. Rarity held for most TCR sequences, but there were some public TCRs that occurred in many donors.

Concerning this clone itself: Its antigen is not identified.

J gave up 6 bases and V 7 bases, and 14 bases lay outside the gene matches. This CDR3 spans 15 amino acids. Looked up from germline, CDR1 is SGHRS and CDR2 is YFSETQ. These donors counted as nominally healthy when sampled, but unrecorded immune exposures were likely. The receptor comes from a man aged 50-59 years in good health and CMV-seropositive. This sequence joins TRBV5-1 and TRBJ2-7; 9 bases match TRBD1. The sequencing input was PBMCs. The CDR3 nucleotides read TGCGCCAGCGCCCAGGCCCCGGGACAGGGTGTCGAGCAGTACTTC. Its protein is CASAQAPGQGVEQYF.